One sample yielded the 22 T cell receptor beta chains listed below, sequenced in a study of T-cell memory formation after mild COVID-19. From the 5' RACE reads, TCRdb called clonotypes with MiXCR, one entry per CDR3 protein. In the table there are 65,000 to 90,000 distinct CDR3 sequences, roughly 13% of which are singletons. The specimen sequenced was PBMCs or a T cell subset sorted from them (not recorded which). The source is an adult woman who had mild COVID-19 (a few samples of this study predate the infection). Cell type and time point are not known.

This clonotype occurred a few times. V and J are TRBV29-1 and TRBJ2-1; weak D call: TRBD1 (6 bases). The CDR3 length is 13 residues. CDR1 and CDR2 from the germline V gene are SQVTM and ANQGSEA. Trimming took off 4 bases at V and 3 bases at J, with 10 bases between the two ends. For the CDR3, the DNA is TGCAGCGTTGTTCAGGGGCTCTACAATGAGCAGTTCTTC. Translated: CSVVQGLYNEQFF.

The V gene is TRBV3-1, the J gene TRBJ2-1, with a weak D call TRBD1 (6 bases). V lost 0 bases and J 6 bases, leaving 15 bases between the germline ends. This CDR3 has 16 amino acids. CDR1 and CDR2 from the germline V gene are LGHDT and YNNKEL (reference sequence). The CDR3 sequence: CASSQDTGWYINEQFF. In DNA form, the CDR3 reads TGTGCCAGCAGCCAAGATACAGGGTGGTACATCAATGAGCAGTTCTTC.

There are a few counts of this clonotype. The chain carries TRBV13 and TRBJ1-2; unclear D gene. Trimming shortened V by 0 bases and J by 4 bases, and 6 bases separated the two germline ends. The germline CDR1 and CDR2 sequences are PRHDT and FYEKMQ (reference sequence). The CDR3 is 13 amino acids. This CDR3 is CASSLGGVYGYTF. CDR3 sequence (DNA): TGTGCCAGCAGCTTAGGAGGCGTCTATGGCTACACCTTC.

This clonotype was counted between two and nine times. The CDR3 reads CSATGRIFGQPQHF. The DNA of the CDR3 is TGCAGTGCTACGGGGCGGATATTCGGCCAGCCCCAGCATTTT. The genes are TRBV20-1 and TRBJ1-5, with a tentative D call TRBD1 (5 bases). The V and J ends lost 4 bases and 7 bases respectively, with 17 bases between them. The germline CDR1 and CDR2 sequences are DFQATT and SNEGSKA (reference sequence). The CDR3 contains 14 residues.

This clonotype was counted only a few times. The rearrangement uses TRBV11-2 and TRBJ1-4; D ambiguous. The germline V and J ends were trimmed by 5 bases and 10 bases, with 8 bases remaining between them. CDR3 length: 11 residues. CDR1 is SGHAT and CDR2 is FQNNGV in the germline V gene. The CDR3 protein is CASSAKGKLFF. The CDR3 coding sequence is TGTGCCAGCAGCGCTAAGGGAAAACTGTTTTTT.

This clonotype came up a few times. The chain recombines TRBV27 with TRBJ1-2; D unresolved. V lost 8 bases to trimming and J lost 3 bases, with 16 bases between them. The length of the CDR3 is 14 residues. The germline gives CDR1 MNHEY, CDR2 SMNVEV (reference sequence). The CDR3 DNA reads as TGTGCCAGCCGTCGAGAGGCAGAGCACTATGGCTACACCTTC. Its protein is CASRREAEHYGYTF.

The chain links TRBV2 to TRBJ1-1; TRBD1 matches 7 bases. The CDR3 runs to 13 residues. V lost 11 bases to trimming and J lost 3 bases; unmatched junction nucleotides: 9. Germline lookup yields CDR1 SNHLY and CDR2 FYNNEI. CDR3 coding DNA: TGTGCCGGACGGGACAGAGTGTACACTGAAGCTTTCTTT. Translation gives CAGRDRVYTEAFF.

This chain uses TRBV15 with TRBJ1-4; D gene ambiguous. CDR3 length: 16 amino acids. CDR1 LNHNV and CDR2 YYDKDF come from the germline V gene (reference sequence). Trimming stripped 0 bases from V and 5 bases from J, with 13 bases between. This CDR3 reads CATSREPDGPNEKLFF. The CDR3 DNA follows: TGTGCCACCAGCAGAGAGCCAGACGGCCCAAATGAAAAACTGTTTTTT. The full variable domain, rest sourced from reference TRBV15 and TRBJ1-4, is DAMVIQNPRYQVTQFGKPVTLSCSQTLNHNVMYWYQQKSSQAPKLLFHYYDKDFNNEADTPDNFQSRRPNTSFCFLDIRSPGLGDTAMYLCATSREPDGPNEKLFFGSGTQLSVL.

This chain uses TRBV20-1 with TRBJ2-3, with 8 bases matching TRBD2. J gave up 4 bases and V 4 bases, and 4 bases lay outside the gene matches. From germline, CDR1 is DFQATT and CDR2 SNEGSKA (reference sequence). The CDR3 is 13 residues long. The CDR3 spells CSAIGLAADTQYF. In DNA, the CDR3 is TGCAGTGCTATTGGACTAGCTGCAGATACGCAGTATTTT.

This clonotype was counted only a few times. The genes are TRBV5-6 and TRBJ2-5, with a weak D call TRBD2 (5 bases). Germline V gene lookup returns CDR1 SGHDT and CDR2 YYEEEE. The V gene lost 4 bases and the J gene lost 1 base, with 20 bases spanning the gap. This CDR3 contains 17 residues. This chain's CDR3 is CASSRASRVQSQETQYF. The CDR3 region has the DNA TGTGCCAGCAGCCGGGCTAGCCGGGTCCAATCCCAAGAGACCCAGTACTTC. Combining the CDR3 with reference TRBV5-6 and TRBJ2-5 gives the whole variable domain DAGVTQSPTHLIKTRGQQVTLRCSPKSGHDTVSWYQQALGQGPQFIFQYYEEEERQRGNFPDRFSGHQFPNYSSELNVNALLLGDSALYLCASSRASRVQSQETQYFGPGTRLLVL.

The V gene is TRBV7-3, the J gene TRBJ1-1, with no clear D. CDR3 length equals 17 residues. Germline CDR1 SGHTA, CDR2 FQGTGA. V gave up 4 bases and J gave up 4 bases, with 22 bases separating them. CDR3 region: CASSSEPGSGLVTEAFF. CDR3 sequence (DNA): TGTGCCAGCAGCTCAGAACCGGGTTCGGGCCTGGTCACTGAAGCTTTCTTT.

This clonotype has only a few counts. As DNA, the CDR3 is TGTGCCAGCAGCAAAGAATCAGGGGGCACTAGCACAGATACGCAGTATTTT. As protein: CASSKESGGTSTDTQYF. The rearrangement uses TRBV21-1 and TRBJ2-3; TRBD1 is the table's D call, not checked against the DNA. TRBV21-1 represents a pseudogene. CDR3 size: 17 residues.

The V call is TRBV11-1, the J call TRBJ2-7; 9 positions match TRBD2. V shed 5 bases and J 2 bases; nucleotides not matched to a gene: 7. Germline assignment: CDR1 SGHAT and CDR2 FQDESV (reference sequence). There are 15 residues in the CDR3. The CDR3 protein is CASSIPSGDPYEQYF. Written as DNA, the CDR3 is TGTGCCAGCAGCATCCCTAGCGGGGACCCCTACGAGCAGTACTTC.

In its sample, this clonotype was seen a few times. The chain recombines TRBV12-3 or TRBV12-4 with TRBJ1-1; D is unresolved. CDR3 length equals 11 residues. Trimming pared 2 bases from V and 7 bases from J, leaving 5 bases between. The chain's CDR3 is CASSLSHEAFF. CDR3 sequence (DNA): TGTGCCAGCAGTTTATCCCATGAAGCTTTCTTT.

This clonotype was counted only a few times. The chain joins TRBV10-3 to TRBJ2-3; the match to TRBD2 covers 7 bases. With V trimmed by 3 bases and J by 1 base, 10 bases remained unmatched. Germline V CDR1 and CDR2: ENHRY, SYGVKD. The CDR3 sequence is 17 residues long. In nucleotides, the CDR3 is TGTGCCATCAGTGATCCATCCGGGGGGATACGCACAGATACGCAGTATTTT. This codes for CAISDPSGGIRTDTQYF.

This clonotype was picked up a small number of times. CDR3 bases: TGTGCCAGCAGCGCAAGTTCGATGGGACTAGCGGGGGTCTTGAACACCGGGGAGCTGTTTTTT. Amino acids: CASSASSMGLAGVLNTGELFF. The chain uses TRBV7-9 and TRBJ2-2; 14 positions match TRBD2. Germline V lookup: CDR1 SEHNR, CDR2 FQNEAQ (reference sequence). This CDR3 is 21 amino acids long. The V gene end was trimmed by 5 bases and the J gene end by 1 base; junction bases not matched to a gene: 15.

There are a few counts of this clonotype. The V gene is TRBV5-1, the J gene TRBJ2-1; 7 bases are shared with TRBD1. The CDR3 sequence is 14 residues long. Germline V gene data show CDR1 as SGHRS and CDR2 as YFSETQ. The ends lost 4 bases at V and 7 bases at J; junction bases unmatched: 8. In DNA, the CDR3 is TGCGCCAGCAGCATCGGGACAGAGCGGAATGAGCAGTTCTTC. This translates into CASSIGTERNEQFF.

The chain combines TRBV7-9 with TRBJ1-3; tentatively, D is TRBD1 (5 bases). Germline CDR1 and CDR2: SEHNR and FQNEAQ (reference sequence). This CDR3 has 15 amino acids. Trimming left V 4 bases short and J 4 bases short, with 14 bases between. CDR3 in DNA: TGTGCCAGCAGCTCCCCGGGGGGACGAGGAAACACCATATATTTT. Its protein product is CASSSPGGRGNTIYF.

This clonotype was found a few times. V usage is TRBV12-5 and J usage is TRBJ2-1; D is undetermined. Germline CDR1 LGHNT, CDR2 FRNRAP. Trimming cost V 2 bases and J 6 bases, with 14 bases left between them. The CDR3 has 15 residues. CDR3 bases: TGTGCTAGTGGTTTGAGTTCCGTTTCGGGCAATGAGCAGTTCTTC. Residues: CASGLSSVSGNEQFF. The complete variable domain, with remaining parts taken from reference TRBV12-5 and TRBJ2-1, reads DARVTQTPRHKVTEMGQEVTMRCQPILGHNTVFWYRQTMMQGLELLAYFRNRAPLDDSGMPKDRFSAEMPDATLATLKIQPSEPRDSAVYFCASGLSSVSGNEQFFGPGTRLTVL.

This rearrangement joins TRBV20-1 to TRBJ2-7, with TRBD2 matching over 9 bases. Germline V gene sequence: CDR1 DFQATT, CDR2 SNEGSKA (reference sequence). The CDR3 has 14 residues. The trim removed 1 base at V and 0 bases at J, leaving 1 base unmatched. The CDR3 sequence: CSARGGGASYEQYF. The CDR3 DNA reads TGCAGTGCTAGAGGCGGGGGGGCCTCCTACGAGCAGTACTTC.

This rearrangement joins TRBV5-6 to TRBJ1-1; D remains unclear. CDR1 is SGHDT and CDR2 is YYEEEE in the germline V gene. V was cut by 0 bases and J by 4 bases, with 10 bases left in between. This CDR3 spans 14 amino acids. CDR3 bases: TGTGCCAGCAGCTTGGTTGGCGTAAGCACTGAAGCTTTCTTT. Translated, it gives CASSLVGVSTEAFF.

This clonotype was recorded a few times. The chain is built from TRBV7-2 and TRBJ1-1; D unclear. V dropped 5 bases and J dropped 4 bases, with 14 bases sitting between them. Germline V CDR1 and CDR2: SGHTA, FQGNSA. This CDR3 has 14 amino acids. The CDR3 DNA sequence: TGTGCCAGCAGCCCACACGTCGAGGCCACTGAAGCTTTCTTT. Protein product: CASSPHVEATEAFF.